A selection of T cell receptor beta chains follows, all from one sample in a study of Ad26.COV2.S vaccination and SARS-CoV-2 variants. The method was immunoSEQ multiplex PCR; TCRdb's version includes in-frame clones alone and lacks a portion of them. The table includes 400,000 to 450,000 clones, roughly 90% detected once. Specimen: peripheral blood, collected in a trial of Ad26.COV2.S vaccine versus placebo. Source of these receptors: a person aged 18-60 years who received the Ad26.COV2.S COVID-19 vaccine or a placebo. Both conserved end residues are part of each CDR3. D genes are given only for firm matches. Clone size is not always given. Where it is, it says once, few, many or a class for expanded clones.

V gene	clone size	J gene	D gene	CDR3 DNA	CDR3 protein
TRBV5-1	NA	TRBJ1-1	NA	TGCGCCAGCAAGGAGGGTGGAGGGACCACTGAAGCTTTCTTT	CASKEGGGTTEAFF
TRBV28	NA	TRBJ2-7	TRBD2	TGTGCCAGCAGTTTTTGGCGGGAGTCCCACGAGCAGTACTTC	CASSFWRESHEQYF
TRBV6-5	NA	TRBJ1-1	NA	TGTGCCAGCAGTTTCCAGGAGGGGAACACTGAAGCTTTCTTT	CASSFQEGNTEAFF
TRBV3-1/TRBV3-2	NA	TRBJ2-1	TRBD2	TGTGCCAGCAGCCAAGGCCGGACTAGCGGGAACTACAATGAGCAGTTCTTC	CASSQGRTSGNYNEQFF
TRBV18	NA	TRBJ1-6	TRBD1	TGTGCCAGCTCGCTAGACCGGGACAGGCCTAACTCACCCCTCCACTTT	CASSLDRDRPNSPLHF
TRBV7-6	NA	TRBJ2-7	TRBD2	TGTGCCAGCAGCCATCTACGAGGACTAGCGGGAGGCTACGAGCAGTACTTC	CASSHLRGLAGGYEQYF
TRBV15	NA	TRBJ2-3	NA	TGTGCCACCAGCAGAGTGAAAGATACGCAGTATTTT	CATSRVKDTQYF
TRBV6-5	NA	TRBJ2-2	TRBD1	TGTGCCAGCCTGTACGGGACAGGGTTCGGGGAGCTGTTTTTT	CASLYGTGFGELFF
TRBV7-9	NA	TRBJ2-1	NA	TGTGCCAGCAGTAGTAATCAGGAGGGCCCCTTCCATGAGCAGTTCTTC	CASSSNQEGPFHEQFF
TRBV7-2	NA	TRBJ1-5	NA	TGTGCCAGCAGCTTGAGGGGGGATCAGCCCCAGCATTTT	CASSLRGDQPQHF
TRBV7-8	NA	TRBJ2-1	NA	TGTGCCAGCAGCGTAAACCGACTAGTATCCAATGAGCAGTTCTTC	CASSVNRLVSNEQFF
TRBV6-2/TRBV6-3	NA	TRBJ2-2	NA	TGTGCCAGCAGTTTCACCGGGGAGCTGTTTTTT	CASSFTGELFF
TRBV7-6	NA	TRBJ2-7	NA	TGTGCCAGCAGCTTAGGACCCCGGTACGAGCAGTACTTC	CASSLGPRYEQYF
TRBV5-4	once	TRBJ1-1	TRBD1	TGTGCCAGCAGCCCTATGACAGGGAAAACTGAAGCTTTCTTT	CASSPMTGKTEAFF
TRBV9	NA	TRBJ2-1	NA	TGTGCCAGCAGCGTCGGACATAACAATGAGCAGTTCTTC	CASSVGHNNEQFF
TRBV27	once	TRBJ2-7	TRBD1	TGTGCCAGCAGTCCCCAAGCCGGGACAGGGGGCTACGAGCAGTACTTC	CASSPQAGTGGYEQYF
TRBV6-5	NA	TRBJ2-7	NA	TGTGCCAGCAGTTACTCGATAGGGGGTGTCTACGAGCAGTACTTC	CASSYSIGGVYEQYF
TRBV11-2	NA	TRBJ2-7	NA	TGTGCCAGCAGCCCTCTAGCGAACGAGCAGTACTTC	CASSPLANEQYF
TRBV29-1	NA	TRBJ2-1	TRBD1	TGCAGCGACCGGACAGGGGGCTACAATGAGCAGTTCTTC	CSDRTGGYNEQFF
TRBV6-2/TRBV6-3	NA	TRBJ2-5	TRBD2	TGTGCCAGCAGTTACTCCAGTGCGGGGACTATCAACCAGTACTTC	CASSYSSAGTINQYF
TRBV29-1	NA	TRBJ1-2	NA	TGCAGCGTTGACCAGGTTTACTATGGCTACACCTTC	CSVDQVYYGYTF
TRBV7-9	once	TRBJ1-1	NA	TGTGCCAGCAGCTTACTGTTAAGGGAAGCTTTCTTT	CASSLLLREAFF
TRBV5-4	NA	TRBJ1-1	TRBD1	TGTGCCAGCAGCTTGGCGGGGACAGGTGGGGAAGCTTTCTTT	CASSLAGTGGEAFF
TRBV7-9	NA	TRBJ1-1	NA	TGTGCCAGCAGCCAAAAGCCGGGACAAATGAACACTGAAGCTTTCTTT	CASSQKPGQMNTEAFF
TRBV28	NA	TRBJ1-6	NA	TGTGCCAGCACCCGGGAGACCTTCTCCTATAATTCACCCCTCCACTTT	CASTRETFSYNSPLHF
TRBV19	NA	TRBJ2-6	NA	TGTGCCAGTAATGCAGGGTCAGGGGCCAACGTCCTGACTTTC	CASNAGSGANVLTF
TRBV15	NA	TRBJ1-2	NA	TGTGCCACCAGCACCCGCAGGCAGGGGAACTATGGCTACACCTTC	CATSTRRQGNYGYTF
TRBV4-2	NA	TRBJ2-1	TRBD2	TGTGCCAGCAGCCAAGGGGCGGGGGATGAGCAGTTCTTC	CASSQGAGDEQFF
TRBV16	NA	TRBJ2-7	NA	TGTGCCAGCAGCCACCCACAGTCCTACGAGCAGTACTTC	CASSHPQSYEQYF
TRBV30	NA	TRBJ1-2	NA	TGTGCCTGGAGTGTATCCGGGCATGGCTACACCTTC	CAWSVSGHGYTF